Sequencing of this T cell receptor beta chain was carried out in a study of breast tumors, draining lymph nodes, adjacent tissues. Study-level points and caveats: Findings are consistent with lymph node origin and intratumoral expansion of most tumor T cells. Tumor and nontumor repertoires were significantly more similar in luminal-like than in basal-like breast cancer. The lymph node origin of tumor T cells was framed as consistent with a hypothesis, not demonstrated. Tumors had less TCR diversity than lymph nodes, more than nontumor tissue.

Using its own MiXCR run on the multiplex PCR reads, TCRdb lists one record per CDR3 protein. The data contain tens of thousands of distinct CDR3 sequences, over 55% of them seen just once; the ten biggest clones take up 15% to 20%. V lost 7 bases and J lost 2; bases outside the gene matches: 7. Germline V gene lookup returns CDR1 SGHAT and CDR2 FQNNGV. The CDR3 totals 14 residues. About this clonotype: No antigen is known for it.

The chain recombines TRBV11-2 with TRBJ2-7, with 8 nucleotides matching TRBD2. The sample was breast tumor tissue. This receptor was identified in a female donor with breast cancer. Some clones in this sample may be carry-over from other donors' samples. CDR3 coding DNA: TGTGCCAGCACCGGGCGGGGGGAGCCCTACGAGCAGTACTTC. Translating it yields CASTGRGEPYEQYF. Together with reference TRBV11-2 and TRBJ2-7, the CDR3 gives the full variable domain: EAGVAQSPRYKIIEKRQSVAFWCNPISGHATLYWYQQILGQGPKLLIQFQNNGVVDDSQLPKDRFSAERLKGVDSTLKIQPAKLEDSAVYLCASTGRGEPYEQYFGPGTRLTVT.